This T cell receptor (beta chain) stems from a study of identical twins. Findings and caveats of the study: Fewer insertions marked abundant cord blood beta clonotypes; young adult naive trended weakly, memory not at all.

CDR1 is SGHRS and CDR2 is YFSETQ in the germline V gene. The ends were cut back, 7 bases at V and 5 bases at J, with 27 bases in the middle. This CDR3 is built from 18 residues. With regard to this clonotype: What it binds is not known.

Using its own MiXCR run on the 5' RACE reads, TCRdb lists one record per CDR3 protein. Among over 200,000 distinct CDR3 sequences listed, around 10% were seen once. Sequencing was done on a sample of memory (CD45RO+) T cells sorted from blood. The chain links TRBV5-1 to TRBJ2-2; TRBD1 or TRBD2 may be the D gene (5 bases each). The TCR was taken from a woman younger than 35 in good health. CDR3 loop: CASSPGLTGQRGTGELFF. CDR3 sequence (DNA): TGCGCCAGCTCCCCCGGCCTCACAGGCCAGCGAGGGACCGGGGAGCTGTTTTTT.